The 3 T cell receptor beta chains listed next were all sequenced from one sample in a study of early T cells in non-severe SARS-CoV-2 infection. TCRdb re-called the 5' RACE reads with MiXCR, one entry per CDR3 protein. This table has about 40,000 distinct CDR3 sequences, 4.5% to 5% appearing once. What was sequenced was whole blood. The receptor set was obtained from an adult who was a healthcare worker with PCR-confirmed SARS-CoV-2 infection or an uninfected control (not recorded which).

This clonotype occurred many times. The chain carries TRBV7-8 and TRBJ2-1; TRBD2 aligns across 9 bases. The length of the CDR3 is 18 residues. The V segment lost 5 bases and the J segment 1 base; nucleotides outside the gene matches: 12. The germline V gene has CDR1 SGHVS and CDR2 FQNEAQ. The CDR3 protein is CASSPFSETSGSYNEQFF. As DNA, the CDR3 is TGTGCCAGCAGCCCGTTCTCCGAGACTAGCGGTTCCTACAATGAGCAGTTCTTC.

In this sample, this clonotype turned up a few times. Here the CDR3 reads CASSTDVTQPQHF. In DNA, the CDR3 is TGTGCCAGCAGTACGGACGTCACTCAGCCCCAGCATTTT. V is TRBV6-2 or TRBV6-3 and J is TRBJ1-5; D unclear. V was shortened by 5 bases and J by 6 bases, with 11 bases between the two germline ends. CDR1 MNHEY and CDR2 SVGEGT come from the germline V gene. This CDR3 has 13 amino acids.

This clonotype was counted many times. The chain carries TRBV30 and TRBJ1-1; D gene uncertain. The ends were cut back, 2 bases at V and 8 bases at J, with 15 bases in the middle. Germline V gives CDR1 GTSNPN, CDR2 SVGIG (reference sequence). CDR3 length equals 13 residues. CDR3 DNA: TGTGCCTGGAGTTTTACCCCTGCGGGAGAAGCTTTCTTT. Translating it yields CAWSFTPAGEAFF.